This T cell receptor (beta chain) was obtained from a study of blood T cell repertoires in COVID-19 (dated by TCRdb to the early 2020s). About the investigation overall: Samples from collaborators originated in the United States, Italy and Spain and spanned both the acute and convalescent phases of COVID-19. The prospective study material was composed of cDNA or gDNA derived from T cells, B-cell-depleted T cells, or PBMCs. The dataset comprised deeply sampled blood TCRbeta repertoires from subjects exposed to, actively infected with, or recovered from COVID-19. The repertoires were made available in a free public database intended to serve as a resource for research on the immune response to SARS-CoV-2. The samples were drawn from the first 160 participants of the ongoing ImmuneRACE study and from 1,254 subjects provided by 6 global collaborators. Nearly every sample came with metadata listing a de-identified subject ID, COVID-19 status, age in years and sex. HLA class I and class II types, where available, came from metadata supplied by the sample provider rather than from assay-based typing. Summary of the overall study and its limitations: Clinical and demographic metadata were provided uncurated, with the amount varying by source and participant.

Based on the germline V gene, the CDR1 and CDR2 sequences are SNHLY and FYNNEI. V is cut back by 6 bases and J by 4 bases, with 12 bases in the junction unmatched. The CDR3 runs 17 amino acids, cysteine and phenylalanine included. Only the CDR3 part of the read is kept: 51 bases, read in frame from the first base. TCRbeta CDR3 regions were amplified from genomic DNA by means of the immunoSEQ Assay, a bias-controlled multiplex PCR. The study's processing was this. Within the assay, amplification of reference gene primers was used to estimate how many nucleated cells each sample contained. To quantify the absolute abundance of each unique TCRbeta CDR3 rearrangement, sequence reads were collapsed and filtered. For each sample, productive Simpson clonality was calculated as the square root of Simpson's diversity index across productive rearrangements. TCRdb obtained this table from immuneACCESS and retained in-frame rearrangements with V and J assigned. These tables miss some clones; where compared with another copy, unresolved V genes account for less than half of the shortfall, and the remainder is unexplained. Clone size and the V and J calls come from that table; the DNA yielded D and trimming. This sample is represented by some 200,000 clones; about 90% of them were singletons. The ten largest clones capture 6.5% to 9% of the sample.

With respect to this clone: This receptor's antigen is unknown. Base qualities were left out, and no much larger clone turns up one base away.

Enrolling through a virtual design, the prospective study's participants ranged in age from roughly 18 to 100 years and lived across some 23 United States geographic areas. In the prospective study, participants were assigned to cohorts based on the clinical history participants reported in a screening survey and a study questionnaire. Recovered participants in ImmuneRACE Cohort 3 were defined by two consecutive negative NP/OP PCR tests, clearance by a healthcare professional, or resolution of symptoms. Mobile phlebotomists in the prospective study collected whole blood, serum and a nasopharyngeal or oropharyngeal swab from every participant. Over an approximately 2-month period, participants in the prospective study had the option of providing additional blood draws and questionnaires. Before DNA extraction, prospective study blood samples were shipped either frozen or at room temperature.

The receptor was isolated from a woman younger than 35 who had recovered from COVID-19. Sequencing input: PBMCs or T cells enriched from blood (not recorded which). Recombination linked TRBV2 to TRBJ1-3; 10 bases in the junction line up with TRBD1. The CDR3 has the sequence CASRPTDDRGPGNTIYF. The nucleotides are TGTGCCAGCAGACCAACGGACGACAGGGGGCCGGGAAACACCATATATTTT. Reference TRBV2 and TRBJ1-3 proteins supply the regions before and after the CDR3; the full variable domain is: EPEVTQTPSHQVTQMGQEVILRCVPISNHLYFYWYRQILGQKVEFLVSFYNNEISEKSEIFDDQFSVERPDGSNFTLKIRSTKLEDSAMYFCASRPTDDRGPGNTIYFGEGSWLTVV.